This paragraph covers one TCR beta chain sequence. CDR1 is SGHRS and CDR2 is YFSETQ in the germline V gene. The V segment lost 0 bases and the J segment 4 bases; nucleotides outside the gene matches: 7. The CDR3 consists of 16 residues. The data stem from a study of T-cell memory formation after mild COVID-19. TCRdb passed the 5' RACE reads through MiXCR, listing each CDR3 protein once. The sample lists about 350,000 distinct CDR3 sequences, roughly an eighth occurring once. Sequenced sample: PBMCs or a T cell subset sorted from them (not recorded which). The genes are TRBV5-1 and TRBJ2-3; TRBD1 aligns across 8 bases. The receptor comes from a young man who had mild COVID-19 (a few samples of this study predate the infection). Cell type and time point are not known. The CDR3 here is CASSLARAGGADTQYF. The CDR3 nucleotides read TGCGCCAGCAGCTTGGCCCGTGCAGGGGGCGCAGATACGCAGTATTTT.